Below are 9 T cell receptor beta chains sequenced from a single sample in a study of human T cells and chemical hapten exposure listed by TCRdb under 2021. The library was made by RACE. Sequenced on a NextSeq 500. TCRdb reran the public reads through fastp at Q25 and MiXCR, keeping productive beta chains. All rows with the same CDR3 protein become a single entry with the most common DNA and genes. Here the sample has 300,000 to 450,000 distinct CDR3 sequences; 4.5% to 6% occur a single time. 2.5% to 3% of the sample goes to the ten largest clones. The time point label, read with the paper, signifies: pre-sensitization, week 0. The intended sense of this specimen's treatment or condition label: therapeutic diphenylcyclopropenone sensitization with weekly scalp DPC. The sample consisted of whole blood, taken in connection with sensitization to the hapten diphenylcyclopropenone (DPC). These receptors were collected from a woman between 45 and 60 years old with alopecia areata. Some clones in this sample may be carry-over from other donors' samples.

This sequence joins TRBV5-4 and TRBJ2-3; 9 nucleotides agree with TRBD1. With V trimmed by 3 bases and J by 1 base, 6 bases remained unmatched. This CDR3 has 16 amino acids. Germline values: CDR1 SGHNT, CDR2 YYREEE (reference sequence). The CDR3 DNA reads as TGTGCCAGCAGCTCCCCGACAGGGGGTGGCACAGATACGCAGTATTTT. Translated: CASSSPTGGGTDTQYF.

This clonotype has a handful of counts. V and J are TRBV3-1 and TRBJ2-1; D is unresolved. The germline gives CDR1 LGHDT, CDR2 YNNKEL (reference sequence). The length of the CDR3 is 15 residues. Trimming removed 6 bases at V and 0 bases at J, with 12 bases between. The CDR3 nucleotides are TGTGCCAGCAGTCACGGAGTCAGCTCCTACAATGAGCAGTTCTTC. Its translation: CASSHGVSSYNEQFF.

This clonotype was recorded at least ten times. This chain connects TRBV9 to TRBJ2-7; a possible D gene is TRBD1 (7 bases). Germline CDR1 reads SGDLS; CDR2 reads YYNGEE. The CDR3 covers 14 residues. V lost 4 bases to trimming and J lost 2 bases, with 13 bases between them. The CDR3 DNA reads TGTGCCAGCAGCCCCAGGGGGGCCCCCTACGAGCAGTACTTC. It codes for CASSPRGAPYEQYF.

This clonotype turned up a few times. J is TRBJ2-1 and V is TRBV12-3 or TRBV12-4, with 8 bases aligning to TRBD1. Unmatched junction bases numbered 11, after V lost 8 bases and J lost 2 bases. The CDR3 runs to 16 residues. CDR3 bases: TGTGCCAGCCTCGAGGCCAGGGGGCCCACCTACAATGAGCAGTTCTTC. This gives the protein CASLEARGPTYNEQFF.

This clonotype was seen many times. The CDR3 is CSAKQGTFYNEQFF. The DNA of the CDR3 is TGCAGTGCCAAACAGGGTACTTTCTACAATGAGCAGTTCTTC. The rearrangement joins TRBV20-1 to TRBJ2-1, with TRBD1 as a possible D gene (6 bases). This CDR3 spans 14 amino acids. Germline values: CDR1 DFQATT, CDR2 SNEGSKA (reference sequence). The V end was cut by 6 bases, the J end by 3 bases, with 15 bases between.

The sample holds many counts of this clonotype. The chain couples TRBV7-2 to TRBJ1-6; maybe TRBD1 (5 bases). CDR3 length: 13 residues. Trimming left V 11 bases short and J 9 bases short, with 17 bases between. Germline V CDR1 and CDR2: SGHTA, FQGNSA. The CDR3 sequence is CAGGRQGGSPLHF. In nucleotides, the CDR3 is TGTGCCGGGGGACGGCAGGGAGGTTCACCCCTCCACTTT.

This clonotype was detected many times. The genes are TRBV23-1 and TRBJ2-3; no clear D gene. TRBV23-1 is recorded as an ORF, its role being uncertain. This CDR3 has 14 amino acids. The ends were cut back, 8 bases at V and 0 bases at J, with 12 bases in the middle. The CDR3 DNA reads TGCGCCAGCCTGGGCGTAGTAAGCACAGATACGCAGTATTTT. Protein product: CASLGVVSTDTQYF.

This clonotype was counted ten times or more. The chain uses TRBV14 and TRBJ1-1; 7 bases align to TRBD1. The CDR3 runs 16 residues. Looked up from germline, CDR1 is SGHDN and CDR2 is FVKESK. Losses at the gene ends were 3 bases for V and 4 bases for J; bases not matched to a gene: 11. The CDR3 DNA follows: TGTGCCAGCAGCCACCATTCAGGGGGAGGCGGCACTGAAGCTTTCTTT. Its translation is CASSHHSGGGGTEAFF. The variable domain in full, completed from reference TRBV14 and TRBJ1-1, reads EAGVTQFPSHSVIEKGQTVTLRCDPISGHDNLYWYRRVMGKEIKFLLHFVKESKQDESGMPNNRFLAERTGGTYSTLKVQPAELEDSGVYFCASSHHSGGGGTEAFFGQGTRLTVV.

This clonotype was observed a few times. The chain carries TRBV7-2 and TRBJ2-2; D is uncertain. The CDR3 loop spans 12 amino acids. The V gene lost 1 base and the J gene lost 7 bases, with 4 bases spanning the gap. The germline V gene has CDR1 SGHTA and CDR2 FQGNSA. CDR3 coding DNA: TGTGCCAGCAGCTTAGTCGTCGGGGAGCTGTTTTTT. Residues: CASSLVVGELFF.